Reported below is one T cell receptor beta chain. No antigen is known for it. No base qualities exist here, and no much larger clone lies one base off it. These data are taken from a study of blood T cell repertoires in COVID-19 (dated by TCRdb to about 2020). About the study as a whole: Samples covering the acute and convalescent phases of COVID-19 were provided by collaborators in the United States, Italy and Spain. The material from the prospective study consisted of cDNA or gDNA derived from T cells, B-cell-depleted T cells, or PBMCs. Deeply sampled blood TCRbeta repertoires from subjects exposed to, actively infected with, or recovered from COVID-19 were included in the dataset. A freely available public database, intended as a resource for researchers studying the immune response to SARS-CoV-2, is where the repertoires were released. The samples were drawn from two sources: the first 160 participants of the ongoing ImmuneRACE study, and 1,200 or so subjects contributed by 6 global collaborators. The sample metadata nearly always contained a de-identified subject ID, COVID-19 status, age in years and sex. Where available, HLA class I and class II types were obtained from metadata supplied by the sample provider rather than from assay-based typing.

TCRbeta CDR3 regions were amplified from genomic DNA using the immunoSEQ Assay, a bias-controlled multiplex PCR. The authors' pipeline ran thus. Nucleated cell counts per sample were estimated from amplification of reference gene primers within the assay. To quantify the absolute abundance of each unique TCRbeta CDR3 rearrangement, sequence reads were collapsed and filtered. Productive Simpson clonality was computed per sample as the square root of Simpson's diversity index over productive rearrangements. TCRdb retrieved this table from immuneACCESS and kept in-frame rearrangements only. Not all clones are present; in checked studies, unresolved V genes account for under half, and no reason is known for the remainder. V and J calls and clone size come straight from that table; D and trimming were deduced from the DNA. Within this sample are under 85,000 clones, with around 85% of them counted one time only. 4% to 5.5% of the sample rests with the top ten.

The full study reports these points: How much clinical and demographic metadata was included differed by source and by participant, and the metadata was provided uncurated.

Whole blood was collected in K2EDTA tubes by collaborating institutions according to the institutions' own protocols. Collaborator samples were shipped for TCRbeta analysis as frozen whole blood, isolated PBMCs, or DNA extracted from either sample type. The CDR3, cysteine through phenylalanine, is 15 amino acids long. Of the read, only the CDR3 DNA is kept; its 45 bases are in frame from base 1. The specimen was peripheral blood. Here the chain combines TRBV21-1 and TRBJ2-5; the table's D call of TRBD1 was not tested on the DNA. TRBV21-1 is a documented pseudogene. This clonotype was sampled from a man at least 80 years old with acute or convalescent COVID-19. The CDR3 region has the sequence CASSKVESGEETQYF. At the DNA level, the sequence is TGTGCCAGCAGCAAAGTCGAATCAGGGGAAGAGACCCAGTACTTC.